This paragraph reports one TCR beta chain. Its antigen remains unknown. Sequencing was performed with immunoSEQ multiplex PCR; in TCRdb, only in-frame clones are kept and a portion is missing. In the table there are around 140,000 clones, around 93% of which are singletons. The source of the sample is a study of T cell responses to AZD1222 COVID-19 vaccine. Points from the study as a whole: Donors were chiefly white British, with a greater number of females, and clonal diversity was perhaps underestimated.

J was trimmed by 3 bases and V by 5 bases; bases with no gene match: 4. The germline gives CDR1 KGHDR, CDR2 SFDVKD. The CDR3 runs 15 residues. The sample consisted of peripheral blood, taken 28 days after the second AZD1222 dose. This TCR came from an adult who received the AZD1222 COVID-19 vaccine. The J gene is TRBJ2-7, the V gene TRBV24-1; 12 bases match TRBD2. This chain's CDR3 is CATSGGLAGIYEQYF. Here the CDR3 DNA reads TGTGCCACCAGTGGAGGACTAGCGGGAATCTACGAGCAGTACTTC.